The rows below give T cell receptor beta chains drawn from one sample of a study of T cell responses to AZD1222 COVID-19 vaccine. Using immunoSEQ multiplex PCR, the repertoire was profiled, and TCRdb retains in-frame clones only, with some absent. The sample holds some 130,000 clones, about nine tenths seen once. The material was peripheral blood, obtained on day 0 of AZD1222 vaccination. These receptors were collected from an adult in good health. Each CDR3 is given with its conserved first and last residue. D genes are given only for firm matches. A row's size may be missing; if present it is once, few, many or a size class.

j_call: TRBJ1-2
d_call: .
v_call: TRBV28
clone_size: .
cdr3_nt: TGTGCCAGCAAGGTAAGGGAGGCTGGCTACACCTTC
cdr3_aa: CASKVREAGYTF

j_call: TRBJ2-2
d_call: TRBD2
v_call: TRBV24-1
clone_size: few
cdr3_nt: TGTGCCACCAGTGACCTCCCGGGACTAGCGGGGGATAAGTCGGCCGGGGAGCTGTTTTTT
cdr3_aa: CATSDLPGLAGDKSAGELFF

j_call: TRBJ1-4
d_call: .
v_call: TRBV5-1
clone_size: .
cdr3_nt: TGCGCCAGCATGCCTCCGGAGCCAGAAAAACTGTTTTTT
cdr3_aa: CASMPPEPEKLFF

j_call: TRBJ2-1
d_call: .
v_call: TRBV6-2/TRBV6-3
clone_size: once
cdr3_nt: TGTGCCAGCAGTTACTCGTTTGCCCCCAGCAGCTCCTACAATGAGCAGTTCTTC
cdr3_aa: CASSYSFAPSSSYNEQFF

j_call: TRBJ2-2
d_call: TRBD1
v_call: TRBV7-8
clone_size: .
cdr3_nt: TGTGCCAGCAGCTTAGAACCGGGACAGGGGGCCGGGGAGCTGTTTTTT
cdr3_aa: CASSLEPGQGAGELFF

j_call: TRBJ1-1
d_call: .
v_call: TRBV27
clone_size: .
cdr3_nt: TGTGCCAGCAGTTTCCGAGCAGGTGAAGCTTTCTTT
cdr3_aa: CASSFRAGEAFF

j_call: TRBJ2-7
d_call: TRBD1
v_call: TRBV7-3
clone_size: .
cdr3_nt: TGTGCCAGCAGCTCGGGACAGGGGGGCGAGCAGTACTTC
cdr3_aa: CASSSGQGGEQYF

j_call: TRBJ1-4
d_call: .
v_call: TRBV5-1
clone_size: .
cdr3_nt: TGCGCCAGCAGCCTTTTCTCGTCAACTAATGAAAAACTGTTTTTT
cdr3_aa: CASSLFSSTNEKLFF

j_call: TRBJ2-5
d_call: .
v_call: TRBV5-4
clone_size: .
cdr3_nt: TGTGCCAGCAGCAAAGGTCTGGTAGGACAAGAGACCCAGTACTTC
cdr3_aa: CASSKGLVGQETQYF

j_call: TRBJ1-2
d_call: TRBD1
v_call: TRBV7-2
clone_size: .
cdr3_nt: TGTGCCAGCAGTTCGGGACAGCGAGGTGTGGGCTACACCTTC
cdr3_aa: CASSSGQRGVGYTF

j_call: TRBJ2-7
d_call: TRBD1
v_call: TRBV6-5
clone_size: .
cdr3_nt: TGTGCCAGCAGCTACGGACAGGGTGGAGGCTACGAGCAGTACTTC
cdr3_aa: CASSYGQGGGYEQYF

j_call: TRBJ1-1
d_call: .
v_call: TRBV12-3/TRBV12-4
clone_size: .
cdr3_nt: TGTGCCAGCAGTTTAAAAACGAACACTGAAGCTTTCTTT
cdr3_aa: CASSLKTNTEAFF

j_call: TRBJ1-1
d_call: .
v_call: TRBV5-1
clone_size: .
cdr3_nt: TGCGCCAGCAGCACAGCACAGAACACTGAAGCTTTCTTT
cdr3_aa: CASSTAQNTEAFF

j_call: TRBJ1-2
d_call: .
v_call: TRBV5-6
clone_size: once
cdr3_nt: TGTGCCAGCAGCTTGAAAGACAGACCAAACTATGGCTACACCTTC
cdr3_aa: CASSLKDRPNYGYTF

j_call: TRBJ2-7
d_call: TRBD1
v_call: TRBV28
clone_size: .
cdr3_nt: TGTGCCAGCAGGACCAGCGGGACAGGGCTCTACGAGCAGTACTTC
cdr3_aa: CASRTSGTGLYEQYF

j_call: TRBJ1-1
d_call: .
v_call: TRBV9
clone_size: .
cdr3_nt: TGTGCCAGCAGCACTAGGGTATCCGGCACTGAAGCTTTCTTT
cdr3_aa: CASSTRVSGTEAFF

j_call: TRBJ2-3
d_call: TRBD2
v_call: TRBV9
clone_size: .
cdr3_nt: TGTGCCAGCAGCGTAGCTATAGGACTAGCGGGGGGCACAGATACGCAGTATTTT
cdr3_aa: CASSVAIGLAGGTDTQYF

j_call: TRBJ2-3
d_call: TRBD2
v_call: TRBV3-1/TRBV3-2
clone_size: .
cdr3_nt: TGTGCCAGCAGCCCCTCTCTAGCGGGGGGGCCGAGGACAGATACGCAGTATTTT
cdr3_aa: CASSPSLAGGPRTDTQYF